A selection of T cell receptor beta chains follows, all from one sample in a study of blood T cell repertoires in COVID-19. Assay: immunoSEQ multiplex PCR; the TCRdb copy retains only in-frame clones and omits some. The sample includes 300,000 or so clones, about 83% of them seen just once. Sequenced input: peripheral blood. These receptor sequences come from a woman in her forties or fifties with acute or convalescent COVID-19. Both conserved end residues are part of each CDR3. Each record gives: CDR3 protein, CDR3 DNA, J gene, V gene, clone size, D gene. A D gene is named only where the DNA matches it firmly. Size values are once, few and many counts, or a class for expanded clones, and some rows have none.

CASSPPTGTTLGNEQFF	TGTGCCAGCTCACCACCGACGGGGACTACCCTGGGGAATGAGCAGTTCTTC	TRBJ2-1	TRBV18	NA	TRBD2
CASSSDRRETQYF	TGCGCCAGCAGCTCGGACAGACGAGAGACCCAGTACTTC	TRBJ2-5	TRBV5-1	NA	NA
CAWSGRALANYNEQFF	TGTGCCTGGAGTGGGCGGGCACTAGCGAACTACAATGAGCAGTTCTTC	TRBJ2-1	TRBV30	NA	TRBD2
CAWSGTSGSSYEQYF	TGTGCCTGGAGTGGGACTAGCGGGAGTTCCTACGAGCAGTACTTC	TRBJ2-7	TRBV30	NA	TRBD2
CASSLRGGSMVANEQFF	TGCGCCAGCAGCTTAAGGGGCGGGAGTATGGTTGCGAATGAGCAGTTCTTC	TRBJ2-1	TRBV5-1	NA	TRBD2
CASSVSPGQGMDTQYF	TGTGCCAGCAGCGTCAGTCCGGGACAGGGGATGGATACGCAGTATTTT	TRBJ2-3	TRBV6-2/TRBV6-3	NA	TRBD1
CASSQGLGRSLFF	TGTGCCAGCAGCCAAGGTCTGGGGAGGTCACTGTTTTTT	TRBJ1-4	TRBV3-1/TRBV3-2	few	NA
CASSQRAGVADTQYF	TGTGCCAGCAGTCAACGAGCGGGAGTGGCAGATACGCAGTATTTT	TRBJ2-3	TRBV27	NA	TRBD2
CASSRLTSGGTDTQYF	TGTGCCAGCAGCCGACTGACTAGCGGGGGGACAGATACGCAGTATTTT	TRBJ2-3	TRBV4-2	NA	TRBD2
CAISEGDRGRKGGYTF	TGTGCCATCAGTGAGGGGGACAGGGGGCGCAAAGGTGGCTACACCTTC	TRBJ1-2	TRBV10-3	NA	TRBD1
CASTSGATYGYTF	TGTGCCAGCACCAGCGGGGCAACCTATGGCTACACCTTC	TRBJ1-2	TRBV12-3/TRBV12-4	few	NA
CASSLANEQYF	TGTGCCAGCAGCTTGGCAAACGAGCAGTACTTC	TRBJ2-7	TRBV5-8	NA	NA
CASSLEGEGEKLFF	TGTGCCAGCAGCTTGGAAGGGGAGGGTGAAAAACTGTTTTTT	TRBJ1-4	TRBV5-4	NA	NA
CASSLQGFYNSPLHF	TGTGCCAGCAGCTTACAGGGATTTTATAATTCACCCCTCCACTTT	TRBJ1-6	TRBV5-4	few	NA
CASSGPSSGNTIYF	TGCGCCAGCAGTGGCCCCAGCTCTGGAAACACCATATATTTT	TRBJ1-3	TRBV10-1	NA	NA
CASGLPDSTGELFF	TGTGCCAGCGGGCTTCCGGACAGCACCGGGGAGCTGTTTTTT	TRBJ2-2	TRBV7-9	few	NA
CASSQRGQTGLQSPLHF	TGTGCCAGCAGCCAAAGAGGTCAAACAGGCTTACAATCACCCCTCCACTTT	TRBJ1-6	TRBV3-1/TRBV3-2	NA	NA
CAISEKTGGKETQYF	TGTGCCATCAGTGAAAAGACAGGGGGTAAAGAGACCCAGTACTTC	TRBJ2-5	TRBV10-3	NA	TRBD1
CATSSSGANVLTF	TGCGCCACATCTAGCTCTGGGGCCAACGTCCTGACTTTC	TRBJ2-6	TRBV5-1	NA	NA
CSVGSGEEQFF	TGCAGCGTTGGTTCAGGGGAAGAGCAGTTCTTC	TRBJ2-1	TRBV29-1	NA	NA
CASSPDRISYTF	TGTGCCAGCAGTCCCGACAGGATTAGCTACACCTTC	TRBJ1-2	TRBV6-2/TRBV6-3	NA	NA
CASSPRTSNNSPLHF	TGTGCCAGCTCACCACGGACATCTAATAATTCACCCCTCCACTTT	TRBJ1-6	TRBV18	NA	NA
CASGSTGGTTNEKLFF	TGTGCCAGCGGATCGACAGGGGGCACAACTAATGAAAAACTGTTTTTT	TRBJ1-4	TRBV11-2	NA	TRBD1
CASSESGQTNEKLFF	TGTGCCAGCAGTGAATCGGGACAGACTAATGAAAAACTGTTTTTT	TRBJ1-4	TRBV25-1	NA	TRBD1